The clone carrying this T cell receptor (beta chain) was seen a handful of times. This sample stems from a study of blood T cell repertoires in COVID-19. Whole-study context: Acute and convalescent COVID-19 samples came from the United States, Italy and Spain. The analysed material was cDNA or gDNA that came from T cells, B-cell-depleted T cells, or PBMCs.

Authors' methods: Nucleated cell number was recorded as an estimate derived from reference gene primer amplification. Libraries were prepared by immunoSEQ multiplex PCR; TCRdb keeps only in-frame clonotypes and omits some of them. Clonal size and the V and J genes are those of that table, whereas D and trimming came from the DNA. The top ten clones hold over 1.5% of a sample with around 140,000 clones, around nine tenths of them seen once. The sample taken for sequencing was peripheral blood. The receptor was isolated from a woman aged 55 to 70 with acute or convalescent COVID-19.

The CDR3 sequence: CASSLGAAYYEQYF. The CDR3 nucleotides read TGTGCCAGCAGCTTAGGGGCCGCATATTACGAGCAGTACTTC. The V and J genes are TRBV7-2 and TRBJ2-7, with no clear D. Looked up from germline, CDR1 is SGHTA and CDR2 is FQGNSA. The CDR3 runs to 14 residues. The ends were cut back, 1 base at V and 4 bases at J, with 11 bases in the middle.